These 12 T cell receptor beta chains originate from one sample sequenced in a study of T-cell memory formation after mild COVID-19. MiXCR, applied by TCRdb to the 5' RACE reads, yields one record per CDR3 protein. The repertoire includes around 470,000 distinct CDR3 sequences, approximately 20% of them detected once, and 7.5% to 9.5% sits in the top ten. Material: PBMCs or a T cell subset sorted from them (not recorded which). All receptors come from an adult woman who had mild COVID-19 (a few samples of this study predate the infection). Cell type and time point are not known.

This clonotype was detected many times. The V and J genes are TRBV4-1 and TRBJ2-2; D perhaps matches TRBD2 (5 bases). The V end lost 6 bases, the J end lost 5 bases, and 13 bases lay between the germline ends. There are 14 residues in the CDR3. Per the germline V gene, CDR1 is MGHRA and CDR2 is YSYEKL. CDR3 amino acids: CASSRYTGTGELFF. The CDR3, as DNA: TGCGCCAGCAGTCGTTATACGGGGACCGGGGAGCTGTTTTTT.

This clonotype was seen many times. V is TRBV6-2 or TRBV6-3 and J is TRBJ1-1; 8 nucleotides agree with TRBD1. This CDR3 is built from 17 residues. Losses at the gene ends were 8 bases for V and 4 bases for J; bases not matched to a gene: 18. The germline V gene has CDR1 MNHEY and CDR2 SVGEGT. CDR3 protein: CASRTIRGQGYSTEAFF. CDR3 in DNA: TGTGCCAGCCGTACTATCCGCGGACAGGGTTATAGCACTGAAGCTTTCTTT.

This clonotype has ten or more counts. The junction and the germline gene differ at one end; a read error may be behind it. This chain links TRBV7-9 with TRBJ2-7; D is ambiguous. Germline CDR1 and CDR2: SEHNR and FQNEAQ (reference sequence). The CDR3 contains 12 residues. CDR3 nucleotide sequence: TGCGCCAGCAGCTCTCCCTCCTACGAGCAGTACTTC. Translation: CASSSPSYEQYF.

The rearrangement uses TRBV20-1 and TRBJ2-1; 9 nucleotides match TRBD2. The CDR3 has 13 amino acids. CDR1 is DFQATT and CDR2 is SNEGSKA in the germline V gene (reference sequence). With 6 bases clipped from V and 6 bases from J, the junction kept 6 bases outside the gene matches. CDR3 in amino acids: CSARLAGPNEQFF. DNA for the CDR3: TGCAGTGCCAGGCTAGCGGGACCCAATGAGCAGTTCTTC.

The sample holds a few counts of this clonotype. This chain links TRBV4-2 with TRBJ2-7, with 15 bases identical to TRBD2. Germline V lookup: CDR1 LGHNA, CDR2 YNFKEQ. This CDR3 has 16 amino acids. V was clipped by 3 bases and J by 6 bases; unmatched bases: 6. CDR3 loop: CASSQNSGLAGGEQYF. The CDR3 bases are TGTGCCAGCAGCCAGAATTCGGGACTAGCGGGAGGCGAGCAGTACTTC.

This chain uses TRBV9 with TRBJ1-2; 8 nucleotides line up with TRBD1. The V and J ends lost 4 bases and 10 bases, in that order; junction bases with no gene match: 6. The germline CDR1 and CDR2 sequences are SGDLS and YYNGEE. This CDR3 comprises 12 residues. The CDR3 protein is CASSPGQGDYTF. The DNA of the CDR3 is TGTGCCAGCAGCCCAGGACAGGGCGACTACACCTTC.

The rearrangement links TRBV24-1 to TRBJ1-1, with TRBD1 matching over 7 bases. CDR1 KGHDR and CDR2 SFDVKD come from the germline V gene. With 10 bases clipped from V and 2 bases from J, the junction kept 9 bases outside the gene matches. CDR3 size: 14 residues. The DNA for the CDR3 is TGTGCCACAAGGCCGACAGGGATAAACACTGAAGCTTTCTTT. Amino acid sequence: CATRPTGINTEAFF.

This clonotype appeared a few times. J is TRBJ1-1 and V is TRBV12-3 or TRBV12-4; no reliable D call. Trimming pared 6 bases from V and 7 bases from J, leaving 12 bases between. CDR3 length: 12 residues. The CDR3 protein is CASRLNRGEAFF. CDR3 nucleotide sequence: TGTGCCAGCAGGCTAAACAGAGGTGAAGCTTTCTTT.

The chain is built from TRBV2 and TRBJ2-3; TRBD1 or TRBD2 may be the D gene (5 bases each). Germline V gene sequence: CDR1 SNHLY, CDR2 FYNNEI. V lost 6 bases to trimming and J lost 11 bases, with 18 bases between them. This CDR3 comprises 13 residues. The CDR3 bases are TGTGCCAGCAGCCAAGGGACCCCTGGTAGGCAGTATTTT. This codes for CASSQGTPGRQYF.

This chain connects TRBV11-2 to TRBJ2-4, with D perhaps matching TRBD1 (7 bases). V was cut by 5 bases and J by 6 bases, with 14 bases left in between. Germline V gives CDR1 SGHAT, CDR2 FQNNGV. This CDR3 comprises 14 residues. The CDR3 DNA sequence: TGTGCCAGCAGCAAGGACAGGAGGGTAAACATTCAGTACTTC. This translates into CASSKDRRVNIQYF.

The rearrangement joins TRBV18 to TRBJ1-5; 9 nucleotides agree with TRBD1. V was clipped by 2 bases and J by 4 bases; unmatched bases: 3. Germline V CDR1 and CDR2: KGHSH, LQKENI. This CDR3 comprises 15 residues. The CDR3 DNA reads TGTGCCAGCTCACCAGCCGGGACAGGGAATCAGCCCCAGCATTTT. Its translation: CASSPAGTGNQPQHF.

This clonotype was counted a few times. The gene calls are TRBV12-3 or TRBV12-4 and TRBJ1-4; 7 nucleotides agree with TRBD1. Trimming took 6 bases from V and 0 from J; bases not matched to a gene: 7. The CDR3 has 16 residues. This CDR3 reads CASRANQGATNEKLFF. The CDR3 region has the DNA TGTGCCAGCAGGGCCAATCAGGGGGCAACTAATGAAAAACTGTTTTTT.